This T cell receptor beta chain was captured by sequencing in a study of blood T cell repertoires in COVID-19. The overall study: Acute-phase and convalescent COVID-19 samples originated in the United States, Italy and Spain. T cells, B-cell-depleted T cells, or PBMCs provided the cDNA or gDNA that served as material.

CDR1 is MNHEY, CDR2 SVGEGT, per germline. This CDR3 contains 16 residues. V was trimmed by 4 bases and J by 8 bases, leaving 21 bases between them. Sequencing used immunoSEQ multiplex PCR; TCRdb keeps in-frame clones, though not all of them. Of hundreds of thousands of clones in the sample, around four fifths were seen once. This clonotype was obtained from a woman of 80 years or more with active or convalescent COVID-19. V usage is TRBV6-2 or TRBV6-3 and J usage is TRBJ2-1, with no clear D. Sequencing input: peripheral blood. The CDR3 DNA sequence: TGTGCCAGCAGTTCCCTCCGGCCAGGTGGCCCCGATGAGCAGTTCTTC. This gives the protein CASSSLRPGGPDEQFF.